These T cell receptor beta chains were read from a single sample in a study of human T cells and chemical hapten exposure. From the RACE reads, TCRdb called clonotypes with MiXCR, one entry per CDR3 protein. The sample lists a few hundred thousand distinct CDR3 sequences, 5.5% occurring once. The sequences come from whole blood, collected in connection with sensitization to the hapten diphenylcyclopropenone (DPC). The receptors were sampled from a woman under 30 with alopecia areata. Some clones in this sample may be carry-over from other donors' samples. Both conserved end residues are part of each CDR3. D genes are given only for firm matches. A clone size is listed for some rows: how often the clone was seen (once, few, many), or a class if it is expanded.

size | J | D | V | CDR3 | DNA
NA | TRBJ1-5 | NA | TRBV28 | CASNRDNTQPQHF | TGTGCCAGCAATAGGGACAATACCCAGCCCCAGCATTTT
many | TRBJ1-3 | NA | TRBV12-3/TRBV12-4 | CASRSDGGSGNTIYF | TGTGCCAGCAGATCGGACGGAGGCTCTGGAAACACCATATATTTT
many | TRBJ1-3 | NA | TRBV20-1 | CSARRQSSGNTIYF | TGCAGTGCCCGGAGGCAGAGCTCTGGAAACACCATATATTTT
few | TRBJ2-7 | NA | TRBV6-2/TRBV6-3 | CASSSAGEQYF | TGTGCCAGCAGTTCGGCGGGCGAGCAGTACTTC
many | TRBJ1-6 | NA | TRBV6-1 | CASDQGANSPLHF | TGTGCCAGCGATCAGGGCGCTAATTCACCCCTCCACTTT
NA | TRBJ1-2 | TRBD1 | TRBV6-2/TRBV6-3 | CAISRSPGTGNGYTF | TGTGCCATCAGCCGCAGTCCCGGGACAGGGAATGGCTACACCTTC
NA | TRBJ2-1 | NA | TRBV6-5 | CASREGRDSSYNEQFF | TGTGCCAGCAGGGAGGGTCGCGACAGCTCCTACAATGAGCAGTTCTTC
many | TRBJ1-2 | TRBD1 | TRBV29-1 | CSVRGTGFDGYTF | TGCAGCGTTCGCGGGACAGGTTTTGATGGCTACACCTTC
NA | TRBJ2-3 | TRBD2 | TRBV18 | CASSPGTSGPRTDTQYF | TGTGCCAGCTCACCGGGTACTAGCGGGCCTCGGACAGATACGCAGTATTTT
NA | TRBJ2-7 | NA | TRBV6-5 | CASSSGGEFYEQYF | TGTGCCAGCAGCTCAGGGGGGGAATTCTACGAGCAGTACTTC
many | TRBJ1-5 | NA | TRBV5-6 | CASSLAVNQPQHF | TGTGCCAGCAGCTTGGCGGTCAATCAGCCCCAGCATTTT